This TCR beta chain derives from a study of shared clonotypes between healthy human individuals. Study-wide context: Contributing individuals were two females and a few males aged 18 to 49.

The protocol was immunoSEQ multiplex PCR, while the TCRdb copy is restricted to in-frame clones and leaves out a portion. Among around 700,000 clones listed, about three quarters were seen once. Germline V lookup: CDR1 LNHDA, CDR2 SQIVND (reference sequence). The CDR3 contains 15 residues. V lost 4 bases and J lost 8, with 18 bases in between. Study results and limitations: What naive subsets generally showed was a larger estimated richness than memory subsets showed.

Regarding this clone: Its antigen is still unknown.

The chain couples TRBV19 to TRBJ2-1, with TRBD1 as a possible D gene (6 bases). The clonotype comes from a woman in her 30s in good health. Sample: memory CD4+ T cells sorted from blood. Specified subset: CD45RA-negative fraction. The DNA for the CDR3 is TGTGCCAGTAGTACTAACCGGGACACGATCGATGAGCAGTTCTTC. It yields the protein CASSTNRDTIDEQFF.